The 21 T cell receptor beta chains below were found in one sample sequenced in a study of shared clonotypes between healthy human individuals. Data came from immunoSEQ multiplex PCR; TCRdb stores just in-frame clones and leaves some out. Of around 690,000 clones listed, 90% are singletons. The sample was memory CD8+ T cells from PBMCs. Subset indicated: CD45RO+ cells pooled with CCR7-negative TemRA cells. These receptors all stem from a man aged 18-30 years in good health. Some clones in this sample may be carry-over from other donors' samples.

This sequence joins TRBV19 and TRBJ2-1; no definite D call. The V end was cut by 7 bases, the J end by 6 bases, with 7 bases between. CDR3 length: 11 residues. CDR1 and CDR2 from the germline V gene are LNHDA and SQIVND (reference sequence). CDR3 bases: TGTGCCAGTATCGATGGCAATGAGCAGTTCTTC. Protein: CASIDGNEQFF. The whole variable domain, filled in from reference TRBV19 and TRBJ2-1, reads DGGITQSPKYLFRKEGQNVTLSCEQNLNHDAMYWYRQDPGQGLRLIYYSQIVNDFQKGDIAEGYSVSREKKESFPLTVTSAQKNPTAFYLCASIDGNEQFFGPGTRLTVL.

The chain has TRBV27 and TRBJ1-1; possibly TRBD1 for D (5 bases). The CDR3 is made up of 14 amino acids. V was clipped by 6 bases and J by 4 bases, with 15 bases between them. From germline, CDR1 is MNHEY and CDR2 SMNVEV (reference sequence). CDR3 in amino acids: CASSPREPSTEAFF. In nucleotides, the CDR3 is TGTGCCAGCAGCCCCAGGGAGCCGAGCACTGAAGCTTTCTTT.

V gene TRBV28 combines with J gene TRBJ2-2; 8 bases map to TRBD1. From germline, CDR1 is MDHEN and CDR2 SYDVKM. This CDR3 is 14 amino acids long. With 3 bases clipped from V and 4 bases from J, the junction kept 1 base outside the gene matches. CDR3 residues: CASSLTGVTGELFF. CDR3 sequence (DNA): TGTGCCAGCAGTTTGACAGGGGTCACCGGGGAGCTGTTTTTT.

V gene TRBV19 combines with J gene TRBJ2-7; D may be TRBD2 (5 bases). Germline V gene lookup returns CDR1 LNHDA and CDR2 SQIVND (reference sequence). Trimming left V 1 base short and J 3 bases short, with 19 bases between. CDR3 length: 17 amino acids. CDR3 loop: CASSIGPGEGGVYEQYF. The CDR3, as DNA: TGTGCCAGTAGTATAGGCCCGGGTGAGGGCGGCGTCTACGAGCAGTACTTC.

The chain employs TRBV4-3 and TRBJ2-7; 7 bases align to TRBD1. CDR1 and CDR2 from the germline V gene are LGHNA and YSLEER. The CDR3 has 13 amino acids. V shed 3 bases, J shed 6 bases, and the junction held 5 bases outside the gene matches. The CDR3 region has the DNA TGCGCCAGCAGCCACGGGACAGAAGGCGAGCAGTACTTC. Its translation is CASSHGTEGEQYF.

The rearrangement joins TRBV19 to TRBJ1-2; D gene ambiguous. Germline V gene data show CDR1 as LNHDA and CDR2 as SQIVND (reference sequence). CDR3 size: 15 residues. V gave up 3 bases and J gave up 4 bases, with 15 bases separating them. The CDR3 spells CASSIGGPGIYGYTF. The CDR3, as DNA: TGTGCCAGTAGTATCGGCGGGCCGGGGATCTATGGCTACACCTTC. Complete variable domain (other parts from reference TRBV19 and TRBJ1-2): DGGITQSPKYLFRKEGQNVTLSCEQNLNHDAMYWYRQDPGQGLRLIYYSQIVNDFQKGDIAEGYSVSREKKESFPLTVTSAQKNPTAFYLCASSIGGPGIYGYTFGSGTRLTVV.

CDR3 in amino acids: CASSPGTGTGYTF. In nucleotides, the CDR3 is TGTGCCAGCAGCCCTGGGACAGGGACGGGCTACACCTTC. The chain is built from TRBV7-3 and TRBJ1-2, with 9 bases identical to TRBD1. The J segment lost 8 bases and the V segment lost 5 bases, leaving 6 bases of the junction unmatched. The germline CDR1 and CDR2 sequences are SGHTA and FQGTGA. The CDR3 is made up of 13 amino acids.

This sequence joins TRBV10-1 and TRBJ2-1, with TRBD2 matching over 7 bases. The CDR3 is 16 amino acids. The germline gives CDR1 WNHNN, CDR2 SYGVQD (reference sequence). Losses at the gene ends were 0 bases for V and 6 bases for J; bases not matched to a gene: 8. The CDR3 is CASSESWTSGLNEQFF. The CDR3 DNA is TGCGCCAGCAGTGAGTCGTGGACTAGTGGCCTCAATGAGCAGTTCTTC.

V usage is TRBV4-1 and J usage is TRBJ1-4; 10 nucleotides line up with TRBD1. The CDR3 is made up of 15 amino acids. V lost 4 bases to trimming and J lost 16 bases; unmatched junction nucleotides: 15. Looked up from germline, CDR1 is MGHRA and CDR2 is YSYEKL. Here the CDR3 reads CASSLTQKSGTGEFF. In DNA, the CDR3 is TGCGCCAGCAGCCTTACCCAAAAATCCGGGACAGGGGAGTTTTTT.

The chain carries TRBV29-1 and TRBJ2-7; D is undetermined. The CDR3 sequence is 11 residues long. Germline V gene sequence: CDR1 SQVTM, CDR2 ANQGSEA. Trimming shortened V by 1 base and J by 3 bases, and 4 bases separated the two germline ends. CDR3 sequence: CSVEVGYEQYF. CDR3 DNA sequence: TGCAGCGTTGAAGTGGGCTACGAGCAGTACTTC.

The chain is built from TRBV27 and TRBJ2-7; tentatively, D is TRBD1 (5 bases). The V and J ends lost 3 bases and 4 bases respectively, with 13 bases between them. CDR1 MNHEY and CDR2 SMNVEV come from the germline V gene (reference sequence). CDR3 length: 14 amino acids. The CDR3 loop reads CASSFIGARYEQYF. The CDR3 nucleotides are TGTGCCAGCAGTTTTATAGGGGCCCGGTACGAGCAGTACTTC.

The genes are TRBV15 and TRBJ1-1; D uncertain. Between the trimmed V and J ends, which lost 5 bases and 8 bases, there was a span of 15 bases. The CDR3 length is 13 residues. Germline CDR1 LNHNV, CDR2 YYDKDF (reference sequence). The CDR3 coding sequence is TGTGCCACCAGCGCAAGGTGGCAGGACGAAGCTTTCTTT. This encodes CATSARWQDEAFF.

This chain connects TRBV2 to TRBJ1-2; a weak D match, TRBD1 (5 bases). V lost 2 bases, J lost 6 bases, and 13 bases lay in between. The length of the CDR3 is 14 residues. The germline CDR1 and CDR2 sequences are SNHLY and FYNNEI. CDR3 in amino acids: CASSELYGGNGYTF. CDR3 DNA: TGTGCCAGCAGTGAACTGTACGGGGGTAATGGCTACACCTTC.

The CDR3 here is CASSAEPGLGDNEQFF. The CDR3 nucleotides read TGTGCCAGCAGCGCGGAACCGGGACTAGGGGACAATGAGCAGTTCTTC. The genes are TRBV7-7 and TRBJ2-1; 8 nucleotides agree with TRBD2. CDR1 and CDR2 (germline): SSHAT, FNYEAQ (reference sequence). V lost 5 bases and J lost 5; bases outside the gene matches: 11. This CDR3 is 16 amino acids long. The whole variable domain, filled in from reference TRBV7-7 and TRBJ2-1, reads GAGVSQSPRYKVTKRGQDVTLRCDPISSHATLYWYQQALGQGPEFLTYFNYEAQPDKSGLPSDRFSAERPEGSISTLTIQRTEQRDSAMYRCASSAEPGLGDNEQFFGPGTRLTVL.

The chain joins TRBV2 to TRBJ2-3; 7 bases are shared with TRBD2. V trimming: 8 bases; J trimming: 5 bases; junction bases outside the gene matches: 7. CDR3 length: 13 residues. CDR1 is SNHLY, CDR2 FYNNEI, per germline. Here the CDR3 reads CASRASGQDTQYF. The CDR3 bases are TGTGCCAGCCGGGCTAGCGGCCAAGATACGCAGTATTTT.

The chain combines TRBV27 with TRBJ2-7; no clear D gene. Trimming removed 5 bases from V and 0 bases from J, with 17 bases in between. CDR1 and CDR2 from the germline V gene are MNHEY and SMNVEV (reference sequence). This CDR3 contains 16 residues. The CDR3 protein is CASSVRLGMSSYEQYF. For the CDR3, the DNA is TGTGCCAGCAGTGTGCGGCTTGGGATGAGCTCCTACGAGCAGTACTTC.

This clone was seen ten or more times. The chain is built from TRBV27 and TRBJ1-2, with TRBD1 as a possible D gene (5 bases). The germline V and J ends were trimmed by 6 bases and 7 bases, with 21 bases remaining between them. This CDR3 comprises 15 residues. Germline lookup yields CDR1 MNHEY and CDR2 SMNVEV (reference sequence). The DNA for the CDR3 is TGTGCCAGCAGCCCCACCTTATCAGGGAATCCTGGCTACACCTTC. Amino acid sequence: CASSPTLSGNPGYTF.

This clone came up once. The chain links TRBV27 to TRBJ2-1; 8 nucleotides match TRBD1. With 6 bases clipped from V and 3 bases from J, the junction kept 7 bases outside the gene matches. The CDR3 is 15 residues long. In germline, CDR1 is MNHEY, CDR2 SMNVEV (reference sequence). The CDR3 DNA reads TGTGCCAGCAGACCTAGGACAGGGCACTACAATGAGCAGTTCTTC. Translation: CASRPRTGHYNEQFF.

The CDR3 loop is CASMHGELFF. For the CDR3, the DNA is TGTGCCAGTATGCACGGGGAGCTGTTTTTT. The V gene is TRBV19, the J gene TRBJ2-2; no clear D gene. Trimming pared 7 bases from V and 7 bases from J, leaving 4 bases between. The germline CDR1 and CDR2 sequences are LNHDA and SQIVND (reference sequence). This CDR3 has 10 amino acids.

As DNA, the CDR3 is TGTGCCAGCAGCTTCGGACGGAATCAGCCCCAGCATTTT. Residues: CASSFGRNQPQHF. The chain couples TRBV5-6 to TRBJ1-5; unclear D gene. Between the trimmed V and J ends, which lost 2 bases and 4 bases, there was a span of 7 bases. Looked up from germline, CDR1 is SGHDT and CDR2 is YYEEEE. The CDR3 runs 13 residues.

Of note for this clone: One end of the junction is discordant with germline, which a read error may explain. The gene calls are TRBV7-3 and TRBJ2-3; 10 bases match TRBD2. The CDR3 consists of 16 residues. Germline V CDR1 and CDR2: SGHTA, FQGTGA. This CDR3 is CASSLVASGRAMPPHF. The CDR3 coding sequence is TGTGCCAGCAGCTTAGTTGCGAGCGGGAGGGCCATGCCCCCCCATTTT.